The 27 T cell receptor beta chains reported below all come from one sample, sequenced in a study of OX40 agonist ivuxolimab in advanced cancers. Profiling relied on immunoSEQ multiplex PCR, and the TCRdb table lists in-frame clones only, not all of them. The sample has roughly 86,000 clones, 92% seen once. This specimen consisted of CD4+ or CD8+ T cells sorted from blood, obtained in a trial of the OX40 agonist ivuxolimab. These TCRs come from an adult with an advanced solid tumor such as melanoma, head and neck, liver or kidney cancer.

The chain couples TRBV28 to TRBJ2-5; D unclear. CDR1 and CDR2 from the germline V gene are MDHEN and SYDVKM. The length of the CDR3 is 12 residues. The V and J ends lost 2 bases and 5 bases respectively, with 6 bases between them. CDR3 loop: CASSLSLETQYF. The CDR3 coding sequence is TGTGCCAGCAGTTTAAGCCTTGAGACCCAGTACTTC. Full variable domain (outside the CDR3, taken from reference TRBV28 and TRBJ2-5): DVKVTQSSRYLVKRTGEKVFLECVQDMDHENMFWYRQDPGLGLRLIYFSYDVKMKEKGDIPEGYSVSREKKERFSLILESASTNQTSMYLCASSLSLETQYFGPGTRLLVL.

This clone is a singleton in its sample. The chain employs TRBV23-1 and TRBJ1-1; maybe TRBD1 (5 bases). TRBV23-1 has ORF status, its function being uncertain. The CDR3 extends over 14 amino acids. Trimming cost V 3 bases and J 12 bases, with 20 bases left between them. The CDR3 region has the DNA TGCGCCAGCAGTCACCGGGACTGCTCCCCGGCGACTTTCTTT. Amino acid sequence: CASSHRDCSPATFF.

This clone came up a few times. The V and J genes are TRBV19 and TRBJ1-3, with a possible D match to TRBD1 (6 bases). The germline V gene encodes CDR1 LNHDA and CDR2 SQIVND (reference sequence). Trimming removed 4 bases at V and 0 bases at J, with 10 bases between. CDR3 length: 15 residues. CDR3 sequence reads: CASSTGQSSGNTIYF. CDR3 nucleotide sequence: TGTGCCAGTAGTACCGGACAGAGCTCTGGAAACACCATATATTTT.

The CDR3, as DNA: TGTGCCAGCAGTTACCTGATGAACAATGAGCAGTTCTTC. It codes for CASSYLMNNEQFF. The rearrangement joins TRBV6-5 to TRBJ2-1; no clear D gene. CDR3 length: 13 amino acids. V lost 2 bases, J lost 5 bases, and 7 bases lay in between. The germline V gene encodes CDR1 MNHEY and CDR2 SVGAGI.

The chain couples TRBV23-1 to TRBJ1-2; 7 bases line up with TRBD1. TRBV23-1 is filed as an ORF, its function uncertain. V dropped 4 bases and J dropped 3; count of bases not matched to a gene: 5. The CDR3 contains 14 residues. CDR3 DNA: TGCGCCAGCAGTCCCCGGGGACAGTACTATGGCTACACCTTC. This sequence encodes CASSPRGQYYGYTF.

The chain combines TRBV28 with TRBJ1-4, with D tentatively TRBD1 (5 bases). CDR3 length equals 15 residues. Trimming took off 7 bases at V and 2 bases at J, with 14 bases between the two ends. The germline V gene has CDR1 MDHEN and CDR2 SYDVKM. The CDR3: CASNSPGGTNEKLFF. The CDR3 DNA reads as TGTGCCAGCAACTCGCCCGGGGGGACTAATGAAAAACTGTTTTTT.

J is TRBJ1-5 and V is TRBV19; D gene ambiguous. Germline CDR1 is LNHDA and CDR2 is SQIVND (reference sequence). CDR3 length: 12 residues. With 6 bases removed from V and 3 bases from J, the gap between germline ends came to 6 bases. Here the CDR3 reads CASSFVNQPQHF. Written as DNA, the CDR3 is TGTGCCAGTAGCTTCGTCAATCAGCCCCAGCATTTT.

The CDR3 sequence: CAWSYVTGELFF. CDR3 nucleotide sequence: TGTGCCTGGAGTTATGTCACCGGGGAGCTGTTTTTT. The V call is TRBV30, the J call TRBJ2-2, with unresolved D. With 2 bases removed from V and 4 bases from J, the gap between germline ends came to 5 bases. This CDR3 comprises 12 residues. CDR1 is GTSNPN, CDR2 SVGIG, per germline (reference sequence).

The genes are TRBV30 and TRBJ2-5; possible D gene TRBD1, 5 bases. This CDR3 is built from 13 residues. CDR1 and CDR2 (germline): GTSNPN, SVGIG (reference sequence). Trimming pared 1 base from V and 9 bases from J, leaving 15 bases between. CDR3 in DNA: TGTGCCTGGAGTGCCCTAGGGGCAACGGCCCAGTACTTC. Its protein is CAWSALGATAQYF.

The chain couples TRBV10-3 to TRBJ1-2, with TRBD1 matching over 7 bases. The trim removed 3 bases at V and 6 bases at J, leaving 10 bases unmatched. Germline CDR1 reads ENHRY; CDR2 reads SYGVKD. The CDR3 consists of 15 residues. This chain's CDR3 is CAISEIFTQGDGYTF. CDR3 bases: TGTGCCATCAGTGAAATCTTCACGCAGGGGGATGGCTACACCTTC.

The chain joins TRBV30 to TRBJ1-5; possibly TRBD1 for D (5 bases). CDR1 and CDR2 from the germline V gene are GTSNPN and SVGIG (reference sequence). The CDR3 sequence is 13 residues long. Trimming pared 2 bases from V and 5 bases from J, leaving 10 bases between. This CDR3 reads CAWSRGIDQPQHF. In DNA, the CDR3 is TGTGCCTGGAGTAGGGGAATCGATCAGCCCCAGCATTTT. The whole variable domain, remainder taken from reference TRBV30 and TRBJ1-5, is SQTIHQWPATLVQPVGSPLSLECTVEGTSNPNLYWYRQAAGRGLQLLFYSVGIGQISSEVPQNLSASRPQDRQFILSSKKLLLSDSGFYLCAWSRGIDQPQHFGDGTRLSIL.

This CDR3 reads CASSPGQGTNEKLFF. DNA for the CDR3: TGTGCCAGCAGTCCAGGACAGGGGACTAATGAAAAACTGTTTTTT. The chain links TRBV6-5 to TRBJ1-4; 9 bases are shared with TRBD1. Germline CDR1 is MNHEY and CDR2 is SVGAGI. There are 15 residues in the CDR3. J was trimmed by 2 bases and V by 5 bases; bases with no gene match: 3.

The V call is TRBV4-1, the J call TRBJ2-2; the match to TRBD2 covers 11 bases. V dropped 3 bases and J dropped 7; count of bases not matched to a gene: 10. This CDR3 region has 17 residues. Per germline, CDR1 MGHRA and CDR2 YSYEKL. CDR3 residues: CASSHLAGGPSGGELFF. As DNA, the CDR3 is TGCGCCAGCAGCCACCTAGCGGGAGGCCCCTCCGGCGGGGAGCTGTTTTTT.

CDR3 amino acids: CASSRTSLSTGETQYF. The CDR3 nucleotides read TGTGCCAGCAGCCGGACTAGTTTAAGCACCGGAGAGACCCAGTACTTC. The chain joins TRBV7-2 to TRBJ2-5; 7 positions agree with TRBD2. Germline V gives CDR1 SGHTA, CDR2 FQGNSA. V gave up 5 bases and J gave up 4 bases; unmatched junction bases: 13. This CDR3 region has 16 residues.

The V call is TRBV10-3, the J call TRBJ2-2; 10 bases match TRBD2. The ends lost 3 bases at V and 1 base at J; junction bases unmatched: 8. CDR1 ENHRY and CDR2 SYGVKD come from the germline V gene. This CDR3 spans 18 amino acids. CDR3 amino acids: CAISDLTSGTLNTGELFF. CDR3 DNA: TGTGCCATCAGTGATTTAACTAGCGGGACGCTGAACACCGGGGAGCTGTTTTTT.

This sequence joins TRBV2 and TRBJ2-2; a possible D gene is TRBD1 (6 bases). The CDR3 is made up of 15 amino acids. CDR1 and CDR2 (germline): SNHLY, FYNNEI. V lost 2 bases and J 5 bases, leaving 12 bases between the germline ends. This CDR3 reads CASSESRRGTGELFF. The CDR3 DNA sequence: TGTGCCAGCAGTGAATCGCGCAGGGGAACCGGGGAGCTGTTTTTT.

CDR3: CAWSAYRDPRWETQYF. In DNA, the CDR3 is TGTGCCTGGAGCGCTTACCGGGACCCCCGTTGGGAGACCCAGTACTTC. The chain recombines TRBV30 with TRBJ2-5; TRBD1 or TRBD2 may be the D gene (5 bases each). The germline gives CDR1 GTSNPN, CDR2 SVGIG (reference sequence). This CDR3 is 16 amino acids long. Trimming cost V 3 bases and J 5 bases, with 22 bases left between them.

The CDR3 DNA reads as TGTGCCAGCAGCTCACGAATCCCGGGACAGGGCTTCCAAGAGACCCAGTACTTC. Translated, it gives CASSSRIPGQGFQETQYF. This chain connects TRBV11-2 to TRBJ2-5; 9 bases fit TRBD1. Trimming cost V 4 bases and J 1 base; bases outside gene matches: 13. Germline CDR1 and CDR2: SGHAT and FQNNGV. The CDR3 is 18 amino acids.

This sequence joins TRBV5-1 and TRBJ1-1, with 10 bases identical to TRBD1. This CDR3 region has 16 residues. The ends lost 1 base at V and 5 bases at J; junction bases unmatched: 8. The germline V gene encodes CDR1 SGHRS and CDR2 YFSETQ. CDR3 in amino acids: CASSLTTGGVGTEAFF. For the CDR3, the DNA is TGCGCCAGCAGCTTGACGACAGGGGGCGTGGGGACTGAAGCTTTCTTT.

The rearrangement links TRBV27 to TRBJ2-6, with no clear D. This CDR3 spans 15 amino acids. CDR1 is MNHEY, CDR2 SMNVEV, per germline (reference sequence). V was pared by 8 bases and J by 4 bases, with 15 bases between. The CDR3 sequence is CASRSVAPGANVLTF. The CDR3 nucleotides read TGTGCCAGCCGGTCCGTGGCGCCAGGGGCCAACGTCCTGACTTTC. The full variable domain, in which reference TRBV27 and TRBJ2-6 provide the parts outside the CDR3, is EAQVTQNPRYLITVTGKKLTVTCSQNMNHEYMSWYRQDPGLGLRQIYYSMNVEVTDKGDVPEGYKVSRKEKRNFPLILESPSPNQTSLYFCASRSVAPGANVLTFGAGSRLTVL.

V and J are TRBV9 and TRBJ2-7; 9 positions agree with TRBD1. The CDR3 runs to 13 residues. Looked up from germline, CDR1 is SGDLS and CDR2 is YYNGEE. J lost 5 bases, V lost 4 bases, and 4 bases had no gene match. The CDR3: CASSPWTGDEQYF. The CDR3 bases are TGTGCCAGCAGCCCCTGGACAGGGGACGAGCAGTACTTC. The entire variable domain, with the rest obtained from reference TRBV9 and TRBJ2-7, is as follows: DSGVTQTPKHLITATGQRVTLRCSPRSGDLSVYWYQQSLDQGLQFLIQYYNGEERAKGNILERFSAQQFPDLHSELNLSSLELGDSALYFCASSPWTGDEQYFGPGTRLTVT.

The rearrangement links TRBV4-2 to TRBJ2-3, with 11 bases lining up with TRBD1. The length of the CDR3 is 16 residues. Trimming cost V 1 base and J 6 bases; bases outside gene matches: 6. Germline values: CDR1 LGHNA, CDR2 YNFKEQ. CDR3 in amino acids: CASSQAGQGGIDTQYF. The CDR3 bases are TGTGCCAGCAGCCAAGCGGGACAGGGGGGTATCGATACGCAGTATTTT.

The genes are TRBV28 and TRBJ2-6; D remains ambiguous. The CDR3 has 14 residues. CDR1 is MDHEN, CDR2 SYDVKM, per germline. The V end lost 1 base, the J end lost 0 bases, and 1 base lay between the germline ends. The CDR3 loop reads CASSLYSGANVLTF. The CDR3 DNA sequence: TGTGCCAGCAGTTTATACTCTGGGGCCAACGTCCTGACTTTC.

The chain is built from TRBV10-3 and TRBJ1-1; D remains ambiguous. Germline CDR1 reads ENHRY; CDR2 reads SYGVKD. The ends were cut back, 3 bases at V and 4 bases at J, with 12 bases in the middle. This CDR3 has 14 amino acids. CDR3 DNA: TGTGCCATCAGTGACCCGAGTGGTGGCACTGAAGCTTTCTTT. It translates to CAISDPSGGTEAFF.

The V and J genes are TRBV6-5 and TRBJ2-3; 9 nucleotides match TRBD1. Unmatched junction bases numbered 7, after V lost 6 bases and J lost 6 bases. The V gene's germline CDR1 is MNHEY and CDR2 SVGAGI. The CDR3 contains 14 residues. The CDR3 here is CASRTQGARDTQYF. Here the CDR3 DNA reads TGTGCCAGCAGAACACAGGGGGCCAGGGATACGCAGTATTTT.

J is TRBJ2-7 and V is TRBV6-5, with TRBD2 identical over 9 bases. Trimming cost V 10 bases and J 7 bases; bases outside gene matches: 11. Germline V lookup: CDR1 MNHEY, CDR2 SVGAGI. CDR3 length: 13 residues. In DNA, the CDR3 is TGTGCCACCCAGGTAGCGGGAGATCATGAGCAGTACTTC. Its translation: CATQVAGDHEQYF.

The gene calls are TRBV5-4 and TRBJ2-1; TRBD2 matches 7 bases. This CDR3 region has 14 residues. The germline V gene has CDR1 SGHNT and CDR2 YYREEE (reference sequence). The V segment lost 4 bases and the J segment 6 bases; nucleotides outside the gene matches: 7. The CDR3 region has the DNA TGTGCCAGCAGCCCGACTAGCTTCGGCAATGAGCAGTTCTTC. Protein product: CASSPTSFGNEQFF.